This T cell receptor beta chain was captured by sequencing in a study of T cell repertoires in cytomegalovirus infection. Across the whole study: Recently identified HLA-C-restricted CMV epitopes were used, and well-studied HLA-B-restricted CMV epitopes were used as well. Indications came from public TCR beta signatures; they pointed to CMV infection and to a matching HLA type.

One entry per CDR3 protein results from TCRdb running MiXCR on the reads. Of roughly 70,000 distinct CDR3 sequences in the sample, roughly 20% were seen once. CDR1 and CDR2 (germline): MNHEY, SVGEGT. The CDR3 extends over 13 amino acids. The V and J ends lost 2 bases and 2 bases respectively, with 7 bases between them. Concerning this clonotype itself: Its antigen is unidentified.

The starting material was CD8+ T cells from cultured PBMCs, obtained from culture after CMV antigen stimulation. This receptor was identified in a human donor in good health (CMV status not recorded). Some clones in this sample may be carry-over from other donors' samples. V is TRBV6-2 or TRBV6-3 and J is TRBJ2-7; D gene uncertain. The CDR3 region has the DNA TGTGCCAGCAGTTACGGAGACCCCTACGAGCAGTACTTC. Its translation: CASSYGDPYEQYF.